This T cell receptor (beta chain) derives from a study of T-cell reconstitution after alpha-beta-depleted transplantation in children. Unique molecular identifiers were incorporated when the TCRbeta library was constructed. In TCRdb, the PCR reads were re-called with MiXCR into one record per CDR3 protein. This table has about 830,000 distinct CDR3 sequences, 15% to 20% appearing once. This CDR3 has 12 residues. Per the germline V gene, CDR1 is KGHDR and CDR2 is SFDVKD. V lost 3 bases and J lost 15; bases outside the gene matches: 0. This receptor was obtained from a male patient younger than 18 who had a stem cell transplant for acute lymphoblastic leukemia, so the T cells may come from the graft donor. Sample: PBMCs, mostly from graft donor cells, taken 360 days after TCRalphabeta/CD19-depleted stem cell transplant. The chain joins TRBV24-1 to TRBJ2-1; 14 bases agree with TRBD2. CDR3 bases: TGTGCCACCAGTGATGGGACTAGCGGGAGGTTCTTC. Its translation: CATSDGTSGRFF.